This T cell receptor beta chain was found in a study of T cell repertoires in cytomegalovirus infection. Study details: CMV infection plus the matching HLA type was flagged by public TCR beta signatures.

As concerns this clonotype: Its specificity is unknown.

Germline V gene data show CDR1 as SGHTA and CDR2 as FQGTGA. The CDR3 has 15 residues. Trimming removed 8 bases from V and 2 bases from J, with 18 bases in between. Each CDR3 protein is one row after TCRdb ran MiXCR on the reads. In the table there are tens of thousands of distinct CDR3 sequences, roughly 49% of which are singletons. The sequences come from CD8+ T cells from cultured PBMCs, collected from culture after CMV antigen stimulation. The clonotype comes from a human donor in good health (CMV status not recorded). Some clones in this sample may be carry-over from other donors' samples. This rearrangement joins TRBV7-3 to TRBJ1-2; D ambiguous. The CDR3 coding sequence is TGTGCCAGCGGGGATAGGGCAGGAGGAAACTATGGCTACACCTTC. It yields the protein CASGDRAGGNYGYTF. Looking up the rest from reference TRBV7-3 and TRBJ1-2 gives the full variable domain: GAGVSQTPSNKVTEKGKYVELRCDPISGHTALYWYRQSLGQGPEFLIYFQGTGAADDSGLPNDRFFAVRPEGSVSTLKIQRTERGDSAVYLCASGDRAGGNYGYTFGSGTRLTVV.